A selection of T cell receptor beta chains follows, all from one sample in a study of identifying expanded T cells in peripheral blood. The repertoire was sequenced with immunoSEQ multiplex PCR; TCRdb's copy has only in-frame clones and lacks some. The sample yields approximately 110,000 clones, roughly 91% seen once. Sequencing was done on a sample of blood. The receptors were gathered from a person aged 18 to 70 in good health. Each CDR3 is given with its conserved first and last residue. Fields, in order: D gene, J gene, clone size, V gene, CDR3 protein, CDR3 DNA. D genes are given only for firm matches. Not all rows give a size; the values are once, few, many and, for expanded clones, a class.

D: TRBD2
J: TRBJ2-1
size: .
V: TRBV9
CDR3: CASSVGFSGVDNEQFF
DNA: TGTGCCAGCAGCGTAGGCTTTAGCGGGGTGGACAATGAGCAGTTCTTC

D: TRBD1
J: TRBJ1-5
size: few
V: TRBV4-2
CDR3: CASSQELGQGDSNQPQHF
DNA: TGTGCCAGCAGCCAAGAATTGGGACAGGGCGATAGCAATCAGCCCCAGCATTTT

D: TRBD1
J: TRBJ2-2
size: .
V: TRBV19
CDR3: CASSTNRGMIPGELFF
DNA: TGTGCCAGTAGTACGAACAGGGGGATGATTCCCGGGGAGCTGTTTTTT

D: .
J: TRBJ1-1
size: .
V: TRBV5-6
CDR3: CASSLTGTYTEAFF
DNA: TGTGCCAGCAGCCTAACAGGGACCTACACTGAAGCTTTCTTT

D: .
J: TRBJ1-3
size: .
V: TRBV19
CDR3: CASSINAGPPSGNTIYF
DNA: TGTGCCAGTAGTATAAACGCAGGACCTCCCTCTGGAAACACCATATATTTT

D: .
J: TRBJ1-1
size: .
V: TRBV4-3
CDR3: CASSQARGGDTEAFF
DNA: TGCGCCAGCAGCCAAGCTCGGGGGGGGGACACTGAAGCTTTCTTT

D: .
J: TRBJ2-7
size: .
V: TRBV27
CDR3: CASSFNRGLGEQYF
DNA: TGTGCCAGCAGTTTTAATCGGGGCTTGGGTGAGCAGTACTTC

D: .
J: TRBJ2-5
size: .
V: TRBV7-9
CDR3: CASGLIGPAGETQYF
DNA: TGTGCCAGCGGGTTGATCGGGCCCGCGGGCGAGACCCAGTACTTC

D: TRBD1
J: TRBJ2-7
size: .
V: TRBV18
CDR3: CASSSDRVYEQYF
DNA: TGTGCCAGCTCATCGGACAGGGTCTACGAGCAGTACTTC

D: .
J: TRBJ2-2
size: .
V: TRBV5-1
CDR3: CASSLQALANTGELFF
DNA: TGCGCCAGCAGCTTACAGGCTCTGGCGAACACCGGGGAGCTGTTTTTT

D: .
J: TRBJ2-2
size: once
V: TRBV4-1
CDR3: CASSRGLAGAMYANTGELFF
DNA: TGCGCCAGCAGCCGAGGTCTGGCAGGAGCTATGTACGCAAACACCGGGGAGCTGTTTTTT

D: .
J: TRBJ1-6
size: .
V: TRBV5-5
CDR3: CASSRSGPYNSPLHF
DNA: TGTGCCAGCAGCCGTAGTGGCCCCTATAATTCACCCCTCCACTTT

D: TRBD1
J: TRBJ1-6
size: .
V: TRBV18
CDR3: CASSPSRQGTNSPLHF
DNA: TGTGCCAGCTCACCCTCGAGACAGGGTACTAATTCACCCCTCCACTTT

D: .
J: TRBJ1-1
size: once
V: TRBV6-6
CDR3: CASSGGTENTEAFF
DNA: TGTGCCAGCAGTGGAGGGACGGAGAACACTGAAGCTTTCTTT